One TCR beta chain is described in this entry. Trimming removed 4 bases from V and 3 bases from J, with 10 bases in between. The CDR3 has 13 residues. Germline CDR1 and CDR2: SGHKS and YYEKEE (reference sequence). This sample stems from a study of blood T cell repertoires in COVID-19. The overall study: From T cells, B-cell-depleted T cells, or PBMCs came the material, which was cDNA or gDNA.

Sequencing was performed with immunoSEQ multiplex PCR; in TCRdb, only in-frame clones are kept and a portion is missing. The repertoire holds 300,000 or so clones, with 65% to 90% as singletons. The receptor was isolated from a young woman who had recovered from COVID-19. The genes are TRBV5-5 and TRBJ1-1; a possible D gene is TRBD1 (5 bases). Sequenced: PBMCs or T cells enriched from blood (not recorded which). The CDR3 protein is CASSGAAYTEAFF. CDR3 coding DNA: TGTGCCAGCAGCGGGGCAGCGTACACTGAAGCTTTCTTT.